This T cell receptor beta chain originates from a study of cytomegalovirus exposure and HLA in healthy donors. Whole-study context: The roughly 700 first-cohort repertoires shared a platform with the 130 or so validation repertoires, as reported in a later analysis.

With regard to this clone: No antigen is known for it.

General study points: The classifier reportedly diagnosed cytomegalovirus status with high sensitivity and specificity. The study listed approximately 160 cytomegalovirus-associated TCR beta chains.

Assay used: immunoSEQ multiplex PCR; TCRdb lists only in-frame clones, some missing. The sample lists under 250,000 clones; approximately 87% were seen once. CDR3 size: 15 residues. V shed 5 bases, J shed 1 base, and the junction held 6 bases outside the gene matches. Germline loops: CDR1 KGHSH, CDR2 LQKENI. This TCR was sampled from a man aged 18-30 years in good health and CMV-seronegative. The chain combines TRBV18 with TRBJ1-1, with 8 bases fitting TRBD1. The specimen was PBMCs. This CDR3 is CASSADRVPNTEAFF. CDR3 nucleotide sequence: TGTGCCAGCTCAGCGGACAGGGTTCCGAACACTGAAGCTTTCTTT.